One and the same sample provided the 24 T cell receptor beta chains below, sequenced in a study of T cells in Graves' hyperthyroidism and ophthalmopathy. Amplification targeted TCR beta CDR3 regions from RNA transcripts. In the first-round RT-PCR of the TCR CDR3, the HTBI primer set was used. TCRdb processed the multiplex PCR reads anew with MiXCR; each CDR3 protein has one entry. Among approximately 530,000 distinct CDR3 sequences listed, roughly 17% were seen once. Sequenced material: blood. The receptors here all came from a woman in her late teens or twenties with Graves' hyperthyroidism.

The chain employs TRBV7-9 and TRBJ2-3; the D call may be TRBD1 or TRBD2 (5 bases each). The CDR3 length is 18 residues. Germline V gene lookup returns CDR1 SEHNR and CDR2 FQNEAQ (reference sequence). V was clipped by 5 bases and J by 1 base, with 22 bases between them. The CDR3 sequence: CASSPIGSPGTRTDTQYF. The DNA of the CDR3 is TGTGCCAGCAGCCCTATAGGTAGCCCCGGGACCCGCACAGATACGCAGTATTTT.

This clonotype was recorded many times. The chain recombines TRBV12-3 or TRBV12-4 with TRBJ2-2; D not certain. Trimming removed 3 bases from V and 3 bases from J, with 17 bases in between. There are 17 residues in the CDR3. For the CDR3, the DNA is TGTGCCAGCAGTTTCATTGACGGTCCAAAACACACCGGGGAGCTGTTTTTT. Translation: CASSFIDGPKHTGELFF.

This clonotype was observed a handful of times. The V gene is TRBV4-2, the J gene TRBJ1-1; the D is unclear. Trimming cost V 0 bases and J 4 bases, with 9 bases left between them. The CDR3 sequence is 14 residues long. Germline V CDR1 and CDR2: LGHNA, YNFKEQ. This CDR3 reads CASSQERVSTEAFF. The CDR3 DNA reads as TGTGCCAGCAGCCAAGAAAGGGTTAGCACTGAAGCTTTCTTT.

Ten or more counts support this clonotype. V gene TRBV9 combines with J gene TRBJ1-1; D not resolved. CDR1 is SGDLS and CDR2 is YYNGEE in the germline V gene. Trimming left V 2 bases short and J 1 base short, with 6 bases between. There are 13 residues in the CDR3. For the CDR3, the DNA is TGTGCCAGCAGCGTCAGTCCGAACACTGAAGCTTTCTTT. Protein product: CASSVSPNTEAFF.

V usage is TRBV2 and J usage is TRBJ2-7; D gene ambiguous. Germline lookup yields CDR1 SNHLY and CDR2 FYNNEI. The V end was cut by 4 bases, the J end by 6 bases, with 19 bases between. CDR3 length: 15 residues. CDR3 amino acids: CASSGFGFASFEQYF. DNA for the CDR3: TGTGCCAGCAGTGGATTCGGCTTTGCCTCTTTCGAGCAGTACTTC.

The chain recombines TRBV6-1 with TRBJ2-6; D might be TRBD1 or TRBD2, each matching 5 bases. Germline CDR1 is MNHNS and CDR2 is SASEGT. Trimming cost V 0 bases and J 2 bases, with 5 bases left between them. The length of the CDR3 is 15 residues. The CDR3 nucleotides are TGTGCCAGCAGTGAAGCGGGGGCTGGGGCCAACGTCCTGACTTTC. It specifies CASSEAGAGANVLTF.

The chain carries TRBV28 and TRBJ1-5; no clear D gene. The V gene's germline CDR1 is MDHEN and CDR2 SYDVKM. CDR3 size: 13 residues. V lost 5 bases to trimming and J lost 5 bases, with 10 bases between them. Written as DNA, the CDR3 is TGTGCCAGCAGTACGGACTGGCATCAGCCCCAGCATTTT. Translation: CASSTDWHQPQHF.

This clonotype was detected many times. The chain couples TRBV3-1 to TRBJ1-5; possibly TRBD1 for D (5 bases). V lost 1 base to trimming and J lost 5 bases, with 12 bases between them. Germline V lookup: CDR1 LGHDT, CDR2 YNNKEL (reference sequence). The CDR3 totals 15 residues. The CDR3: CASSQVGVTDQPQHF. CDR3 bases: TGTGCCAGCAGCCAAGTAGGGGTGACTGATCAGCCCCAGCATTTT.

This clonotype was picked up many times. The chain employs TRBV27 and TRBJ2-1; 10 positions match TRBD2. The germline CDR1 and CDR2 sequences are MNHEY and SMNVEV (reference sequence). The J segment lost 6 bases and the V segment lost 3 bases, leaving 5 bases of the junction unmatched. The CDR3 length is 15 residues. CDR3 region: CASSFVASGSNEQFF. The CDR3 bases are TGTGCCAGCAGTTTTGTGGCTAGCGGGAGCAATGAGCAGTTCTTC.

The genes are TRBV7-8 and TRBJ2-2; 7 nucleotides align to TRBD2. Trimming at V came to 0 bases and at J to 6 bases, leaving 7 bases not matched to a gene. Germline V CDR1 and CDR2: SGHVS, FQNEAQ. CDR3 length: 16 residues. CDR3 coding DNA: TGTGCCAGCAGCTTAGCGCTAATGGGGGGGGCCGGGGAGCTGTTTTTT. Residues: CASSLALMGGAGELFF. The variable domain in full, completed from reference TRBV7-8 and TRBJ2-2, reads GAGVSQSPRYKVAKRGQDVALRCDPISGHVSLFWYQQALGQGPEFLTYFQNEAQLDKSGLPSDRFFAERPEGSVSTLKIQRTQQEDSAVYLCASSLALMGGAGELFFGEGSRLTVL.

The chain recombines TRBV5-1 with TRBJ2-5; D possibly corresponds to TRBD2 (7 bases). V dropped 0 bases and J dropped 4 bases, with 13 bases sitting between them. Germline lookup yields CDR1 SGHRS and CDR2 YFSETQ. There are 15 residues in the CDR3. The CDR3 DNA reads as TGCGCCAGCAGCTTGGGTGCGGGGGCGGGAGAGACCCAGTACTTC. Amino acid sequence: CASSLGAGAGETQYF.

J is TRBJ1-2 and V is TRBV27, with D possibly being TRBD1 (5 bases). Trimming pared 6 bases from V and 4 bases from J, leaving 18 bases between. The CDR3 runs to 15 residues. The germline V gene encodes CDR1 MNHEY and CDR2 SMNVEV (reference sequence). The CDR3 spells CASSPGTLAAYGYTF. DNA for the CDR3: TGTGCCAGCAGCCCCGGGACTCTTGCGGCCTATGGCTACACCTTC.

The table lists this clonotype with many counts. This chain's CDR3 is CASSLLDSSYEQYF. In DNA form, the CDR3 reads TGTGCCAGCAGTCTCCTCGACAGTTCCTACGAGCAGTACTTC. The chain couples TRBV28 to TRBJ2-7; a possible D gene is TRBD1 (5 bases). This CDR3 has 14 amino acids. Trimming took 5 bases from V and 1 from J, leaving 12 bases between them. CDR1 is MDHEN and CDR2 is SYDVKM in the germline V gene. The full variable domain, in which reference TRBV28 and TRBJ2-7 provide the parts outside the CDR3, is DVKVTQSSRYLVKRTGEKVFLECVQDMDHENMFWYRQDPGLGLRLIYFSYDVKMKEKGDIPEGYSVSREKKERFSLILESASTNQTSMYLCASSLLDSSYEQYFGPGTRLTVT.

This clonotype was recorded many times. The chain uses TRBV28 and TRBJ2-7; D perhaps matches TRBD2 (7 bases). Trimming removed 4 bases at V and 0 bases at J, with 13 bases between. CDR1 MDHEN and CDR2 SYDVKM come from the germline V gene. The CDR3 spans 15 residues. The CDR3 region has the DNA TGTGCCAGCAGTTCGGGGGGCCAGGGCTCCTACGAGCAGTACTTC. Its protein is CASSSGGQGSYEQYF.

This clonotype showed up just a few times. The rearrangement uses TRBV20-1 and TRBJ2-7; a possible D gene is TRBD2 (6 bases). The V end was cut by 5 bases, the J end by 6 bases, with 11 bases between. Germline lookup yields CDR1 DFQATT and CDR2 SNEGSKA (reference sequence). This CDR3 is built from 11 residues. The CDR3 sequence: CSADRGSEQYF. The CDR3 coding sequence is TGCAGTGCTGACCGGGGGTCCGAGCAGTACTTC.

This clonotype was seen ten or more times. V and J are TRBV28 and TRBJ1-4; TRBD1 matches at 7 bases. The J segment lost 4 bases and the V segment lost 6 bases, leaving 5 bases of the junction unmatched. The CDR3 totals 14 residues. CDR1 and CDR2 from the germline V gene are MDHEN and SYDVKM. CDR3 nucleotides: TGTGCCAGCAGCTCGGACAGGATTAATGAAAAACTGTTTTTT. It translates to CASSSDRINEKLFF.

Of note for this clonotype: This may be a read error, as it is one base from a much larger clone. V gene TRBV11-2 combines with J gene TRBJ2-1; perhaps TRBD2 as D (6 bases). The CDR3 has 18 amino acids. CDR1 SGHAT and CDR2 FQNNGV come from the germline V gene. The V and J ends lost 4 bases and 7 bases respectively, with 26 bases between them. This CDR3 is CASSSTSHTGGAGNEQFF. The CDR3 bases are TGTGCCAGCAGCTCCACATCACATACTGGCGGGGCCGGTAATGAGCAGTTCTTC.

This clonotype was seen at least ten times. The chain is built from TRBV10-3 and TRBJ2-7, with D hard to call. Trimming removed 8 bases from V and 6 bases from J, with 23 bases in between. Per the germline V gene, CDR1 is ENHRY and CDR2 is SYGVKD. CDR3 size: 15 residues. CDR3 loop: CAIARGRQAPTEQYF. As DNA, the CDR3 is TGTGCCATCGCTCGAGGCCGGCAGGCTCCTACCGAGCAGTACTTC.

There are a few counts of this clonotype. This chain uses TRBV7-8 with TRBJ2-5; 7 nucleotides line up with TRBD2. Germline V gene data show CDR1 as SGHVS and CDR2 as FQNEAQ. V lost 0 bases, J lost 4 bases, and 8 bases stayed unmatched. The CDR3 extends over 16 amino acids. CDR3 amino acids: CASSLAFWGGPETQYF. CDR3 in DNA: TGTGCCAGCAGCTTAGCGTTCTGGGGGGGACCAGAGACCCAGTACTTC.

The chain has TRBV7-2 and TRBJ2-1; 13 nucleotides agree with TRBD2. Germline V gene data show CDR1 as SGHTA and CDR2 as FQGNSA. J was trimmed by 0 bases and V by 5 bases; bases with no gene match: 4. The CDR3 runs to 17 residues. The CDR3 loop is CASSLLAGGLSYNEQFF. The CDR3 nucleotides read TGTGCCAGCAGCCTACTAGCGGGAGGGCTCTCCTACAATGAGCAGTTCTTC.

CDR3 protein: CATSRDLFGAETYTEAFF. DNA of the CDR3: TGTGCCACCAGCAGAGATCTCTTCGGGGCAGAAACTTACACTGAAGCTTTCTTT. The V and J genes are TRBV15 and TRBJ1-1; weak D call: TRBD1 (5 bases). Trimming cost V 0 bases and J 3 bases, with 20 bases left between them. CDR1 LNHNV and CDR2 YYDKDF come from the germline V gene (reference sequence). CDR3 size: 18 residues.

This clonotype came up a few times. The gene calls are TRBV24-1 and TRBJ1-2, with D possibly TRBD1 on 6 matching bases. From germline, CDR1 is KGHDR and CDR2 SFDVKD. Trimming removed 4 bases from V and 3 bases from J, with 11 bases in between. The CDR3 covers 14 residues. For the CDR3, the DNA is TGTGCCACCAGTGAAGCTGGGGGGCACTATGGCTACACCTTC. Protein product: CATSEAGGHYGYTF.

This clonotype came up many times. This chain joins TRBV20-1 and TRBJ2-4; no reliable D call. V lost 5 bases to trimming and J lost 0 bases, with 8 bases between them. Germline CDR1 reads DFQATT; CDR2 reads SNEGSKA (reference sequence). The length of the CDR3 is 13 residues. This CDR3 reads CSALDQAKNIQYF. The DNA for the CDR3 is TGCAGTGCTCTTGATCAAGCCAAAAACATTCAGTACTTC.

The sample holds a few counts of this clonotype. V is TRBV29-1 and J is TRBJ2-7, with 11 bases lining up with TRBD2. This CDR3 has 14 residues. V lost 4 bases, J lost 3 bases, and 5 bases stayed unmatched. Germline V gene sequence: CDR1 SQVTM, CDR2 ANQGSEA. The CDR3 nucleotides read TGCAGCGTTGTAGCCGGGACTAGCGGCTACGAGCAGTACTTC. It is translated as CSVVAGTSGYEQYF.